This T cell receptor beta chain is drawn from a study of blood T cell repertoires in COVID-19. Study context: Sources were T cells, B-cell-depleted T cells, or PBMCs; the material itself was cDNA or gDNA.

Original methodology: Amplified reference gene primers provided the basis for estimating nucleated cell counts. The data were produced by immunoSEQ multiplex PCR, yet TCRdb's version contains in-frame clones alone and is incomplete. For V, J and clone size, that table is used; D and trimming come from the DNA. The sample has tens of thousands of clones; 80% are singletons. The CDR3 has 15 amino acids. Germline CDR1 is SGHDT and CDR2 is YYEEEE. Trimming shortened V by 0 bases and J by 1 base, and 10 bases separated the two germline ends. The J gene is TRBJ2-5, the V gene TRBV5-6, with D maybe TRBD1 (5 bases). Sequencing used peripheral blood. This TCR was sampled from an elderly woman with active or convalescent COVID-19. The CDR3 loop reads CASSLGQGSQETQYF. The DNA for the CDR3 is TGTGCCAGCAGCTTGGGGCAGGGCAGCCAAGAGACCCAGTACTTC.